Below are 29 T cell receptor beta chains sequenced from a single sample in a study of vaccination and CD4 T cells after COVID-19. These receptors' targets are unknown. Treatment specified: approximately nine-day PBMC culture with coronavirus spike peptide pools or control peptides (ViraFEST assay). Cultured CD4+ T cell DNA was sequenced using the Oncomine TCR Beta short-read assay. In TCRdb, the PCR reads were re-called with MiXCR into one record per CDR3 protein. The table records roughly 4,000 distinct CDR3 sequences, 20% of them present only once. The sample was CD4+ T cells from blood, cultured in vitro. Receptor source: a human donor who had recovered from COVID-19.

This clonotype was picked up a small number of times. The chain couples TRBV2 to TRBJ2-7; the match to TRBD1 covers 7 bases. The germline gives CDR1 SNHLY, CDR2 FYNNEI. The CDR3 covers 16 residues. V lost 6 bases and J lost 5; bases outside the gene matches: 16. CDR3 sequence: CASRTTGTVIRHEQYF. CDR3 DNA sequence: TGTGCCAGCAGGACAACAGGGACAGTAATTCGACACGAGCAGTACTTC.

This clonotype is classed as medium-sized. The CDR3 sequence: CASSFHPTGGNTEAFF. CDR3 nucleotides: TGTGCCAGTAGTTTCCACCCGACAGGGGGGAACACTGAAGCTTTCTTT. This chain links TRBV19 with TRBJ1-1, with 9 bases lining up with TRBD1. J lost 1 base, V lost 5 bases, and 8 bases had no gene match. This CDR3 has 16 residues. The germline V gene encodes CDR1 LNHDA and CDR2 SQIVND (reference sequence).

This clonotype was found a few times. The V call is TRBV10-3, the J call TRBJ1-1, with D hard to call. The CDR3 totals 13 residues. Germline CDR1 is ENHRY and CDR2 is SYGVKD. Trimming pared 9 bases from V and 3 bases from J, leaving 14 bases between. The CDR3, as DNA: TGTGCCATGCAGGTCAGGCAGGACACTGAAGCTTTCTTT. It codes for CAMQVRQDTEAFF.

This chain joins TRBV5-6 and TRBJ1-1, with D possibly being TRBD1 (6 bases). Deletions cut 0 bases from V and 5 bases from J, with 14 bases between. The CDR3 runs to 15 residues. Germline V gene lookup returns CDR1 SGHDT and CDR2 YYEEEE. The CDR3 loop is CASSLEGGAETEAFF. DNA for the CDR3: TGTGCCAGCAGCTTGGAGGGGGGCGCGGAGACTGAAGCTTTCTTT.

This clonotype was found a few times. V is TRBV5-1 and J is TRBJ1-1, with D tentatively TRBD1 (6 bases). The CDR3 covers 14 residues. V lost 0 bases to trimming and J lost 5 bases, with 11 bases between them. Germline-derived CDR1 and CDR2 are SGHRS and YFSETQ. The DNA for the CDR3 is TGCGCCAGCAGCTTGGTGGGGGGGGCGACTGAAGCTTTCTTT. Amino acids: CASSLVGGATEAFF. The full variable domain, its missing parts supplied by reference TRBV5-1 and TRBJ1-1, is KAGVTQTPRYLIKTRGQQVTLSCSPISGHRSVSWYQQTPGQGLQFLFEYFSETQRNKGNFPGRFSGRQFSNSRSEMNVSTLELGDSALYLCASSLVGGATEAFFGQGTRLTVV.

This clonotype was counted between two and nine times. This sequence joins TRBV30 and TRBJ1-5, with D perhaps matching TRBD1 (5 bases). Between the trimmed V and J ends, which lost 1 base and 0 bases, there was a span of 10 bases. Per germline, CDR1 GTSNPN and CDR2 SVGIG (reference sequence). This CDR3 is 15 amino acids long. The CDR3 nucleotides read TGTGCCTGGAGTGCGGAGGGGTCTAGCAATCAGCCCCAGCATTTT. Translation: CAWSAEGSSNQPQHF. The variable domain in full, completed from reference TRBV30 and TRBJ1-5, reads SQTIHQWPATLVQPVGSPLSLECTVEGTSNPNLYWYRQAAGRGLQLLFYSVGIGQISSEVPQNLSASRPQDRQFILSSKKLLLSDSGFYLCAWSAEGSSNQPQHFGDGTRLSIL.

The chain carries TRBV30 and TRBJ1-1; 10 nucleotides match TRBD1. CDR3 length equals 18 residues. V lost 0 bases, J lost 1 base, and 11 bases stayed unmatched. Germline CDR1 and CDR2: GTSNPN and SVGIG (reference sequence). The CDR3: CAWSVTWKTGGANTEAFF. The CDR3 coding sequence is TGTGCCTGGAGTGTAACGTGGAAGACAGGGGGCGCGAACACTGAAGCTTTCTTT. Full variable domain (outside the CDR3, taken from reference TRBV30 and TRBJ1-1): SQTIHQWPATLVQPVGSPLSLECTVEGTSNPNLYWYRQAAGRGLQLLFYSVGIGQISSEVPQNLSASRPQDRQFILSSKKLLLSDSGFYLCAWSVTWKTGGANTEAFFGQGTRLTVV.

The gene calls are TRBV10-2 and TRBJ1-5; 7 nucleotides match TRBD1. CDR1 and CDR2 from the germline V gene are WSHSY and SAAADI. This CDR3 has 13 residues. With V trimmed by 5 bases and J by 4 bases, 2 bases remained unmatched. The CDR3 DNA is TGCGCCAGCAGTCAGGGGGGAAATCAGCCCCAGCATTTT. It translates to CASSQGGNQPQHF.

Judged by abundance, this clonotype is medium-sized. The V gene is TRBV19, the J gene TRBJ1-1; a possible D gene is TRBD1 (5 bases). Deletions cut 3 bases from V and 0 bases from J, with 8 bases between. Germline assignment: CDR1 LNHDA and CDR2 SQIVND (reference sequence). This CDR3 contains 14 residues. CDR3 loop: CASSIREMNTEAFF. DNA for the CDR3: TGTGCCAGTAGTATCAGGGAAATGAACACTGAAGCTTTCTTT.

This chain uses TRBV4-1 with TRBJ1-2; TRBD1 matches at 8 bases. This CDR3 comprises 14 residues. The junction had 1 base not matched to a gene; V was cut back by 0 bases and J by 4 bases. Germline V gene sequence: CDR1 MGHRA, CDR2 YSYEKL. The CDR3 loop reads CASSQEQGAYGYTF. In DNA, the CDR3 is TGCGCCAGCAGCCAAGAGCAGGGGGCCTATGGCTACACCTTC.

Sample share makes this clonotype large (0.1 to 1%). The V call is TRBV20-1, the J call TRBJ1-2; TRBD1 aligns across 7 bases. Unmatched junction bases numbered 2, after V lost 6 bases and J lost 4 bases. Looked up from germline, CDR1 is DFQATT and CDR2 is SNEGSKA (reference sequence). The CDR3 is 11 amino acids. CDR3 nucleotides: TGCAGTGCCGGGACAGCCTATGGCTACACCTTC. Its translation is CSAGTAYGYTF.

This chain connects TRBV20-1 to TRBJ2-7, with 8 bases matching TRBD2. The CDR3 sequence is 14 residues long. Unmatched junction bases numbered 12, after V lost 5 bases and J lost 6 bases. The germline gives CDR1 DFQATT, CDR2 SNEGSKA (reference sequence). For the CDR3, the DNA is TGCAGTGCTGCACCGGGACTAGGAAAGGGCGAGCAGTACTTC. Protein sequence: CSAAPGLGKGEQYF.

The chain employs TRBV5-4 and TRBJ2-1, with 8 nucleotides matching TRBD2. CDR3 length: 14 residues. Germline V lookup: CDR1 SGHNT, CDR2 YYREEE (reference sequence). Losses at the gene ends were 2 bases for V and 8 bases for J; bases not matched to a gene: 6. The CDR3 bases are TGTGCCAGCAGCTTACGGGGGGGCCACCATGAGCAGTTCTTC. Protein: CASSLRGGHHEQFF.

This chain joins TRBV18 and TRBJ2-7, with D hard to call. Trimming took 6 bases from V and 4 from J, leaving 10 bases between them. Per the germline V gene, CDR1 is KGHSH and CDR2 is LQKENI. The CDR3 extends over 12 amino acids. The CDR3 coding sequence is TGTGCCAGCTCGATCAAGGGATACGAGCAGTACTTC. This translates into CASSIKGYEQYF.

Relative to its sample, this clonotype is medium-sized (0.01 to 0.1%). The CDR3, as DNA: TGTGCCAGCAGCTCCAGGGGGGCTAATGAAAAACTGTTTTTT. It specifies CASSSRGANEKLFF. The rearrangement links TRBV7-9 to TRBJ1-4; TRBD1 matches 7 bases. CDR1 is SEHNR and CDR2 is FQNEAQ in the germline V gene (reference sequence). CDR3 length equals 14 residues. V gave up 4 bases and J gave up 3 bases; unmatched junction bases: 2.

This chain joins TRBV5-1 and TRBJ2-5; 11 positions agree with TRBD2. The CDR3 is made up of 15 amino acids. J gave up 1 base and V 6 bases, and 5 bases lay outside the gene matches. The V gene's germline CDR1 is SGHRS and CDR2 YFSETQ. The DNA of the CDR3 is TGCGCCAGCACCGGACTAGCGGGCCCCCAAGAGACCCAGTACTTC. Its translation is CASTGLAGPQETQYF.

V gene TRBV29-1 combines with J gene TRBJ2-7; no reliable D call. The CDR3 length is 12 residues. V lost 0 bases and J lost 4, with 7 bases in between. Germline-derived CDR1 and CDR2 are SQVTM and ANQGSEA. The CDR3 sequence: CSVEEKGYEQYF. CDR3 DNA sequence: TGCAGCGTTGAAGAGAAAGGTTACGAGCAGTACTTC.

The chain carries TRBV10-3 and TRBJ2-5; tentative D call: TRBD1 (6 bases). Per germline, CDR1 ENHRY and CDR2 SYGVKD. The CDR3 is 13 amino acids. V was clipped by 6 bases and J by 2 bases, with 10 bases between them. CDR3 nucleotides: TGTGCCATCAGCGCCGGACAGCAAGAGACCCAGTACTTC. It specifies CAISAGQQETQYF.

The chain joins TRBV19 to TRBJ1-5; no clear D gene. The CDR3 spans 13 residues. The V gene's germline CDR1 is LNHDA and CDR2 SQIVND (reference sequence). The germline V and J ends were trimmed by 2 bases and 5 bases, with 7 bases remaining between them. The CDR3 nucleotides read TGTGCCAGTAGTATAAGACTAGATCAGCCCCAGCATTTT. Protein: CASSIRLDQPQHF.

The chain carries TRBV12-3 or TRBV12-4 and TRBJ1-4; 9 bases line up with TRBD1. The CDR3 extends over 18 amino acids. V dropped 6 bases and J dropped 2; count of bases not matched to a gene: 13. The CDR3 here is CASRWGTGGALTNEKLFF. CDR3 coding DNA: TGTGCCAGCAGGTGGGGCACAGGGGGCGCCTTGACTAATGAAAAACTGTTTTTT.

This clonotype counts as large (0.1 to 1%). V gene TRBV29-1 combines with J gene TRBJ1-1; D possibly corresponds to TRBD1 (5 bases). The CDR3 has 12 residues. Germline V gene sequence: CDR1 SQVTM, CDR2 ANQGSEA. V was shortened by 4 bases and J by 7 bases, with 13 bases between the two germline ends. The CDR3 DNA sequence: TGCAGCGTTGGAGGTTATGGGGGTGAAGCTTTCTTT. Its protein product is CSVGGYGGEAFF.

This chain uses TRBV12-3 or TRBV12-4 with TRBJ2-3, with 7 bases fitting TRBD1. The CDR3 is 14 amino acids. V trimming: 5 bases; J trimming: 2 bases; junction bases outside the gene matches: 4. This chain's CDR3 is CASSEGQSTDTQYF. As DNA, the CDR3 is TGTGCCAGCAGTGAGGGACAGTCCACAGATACGCAGTATTTT.

This clonotype has more than one count but fewer than ten. V usage is TRBV5-5 and J usage is TRBJ2-5; D is undetermined. Germline V gene data show CDR1 as SGHKS and CDR2 as YYEKEE (reference sequence). The V end was cut by 1 base, the J end by 1 base, with 11 bases between. This CDR3 contains 15 residues. CDR3 in amino acids: CASSLRAVPQETQYF. CDR3 nucleotide sequence: TGTGCCAGCAGCTTGAGGGCAGTACCCCAAGAGACCCAGTACTTC.

This clonotype is medium-sized by share. This chain connects TRBV11-2 to TRBJ2-5; tentatively, D is TRBD2 (6 bases). This CDR3 region has 15 residues. Germline values: CDR1 SGHAT, CDR2 FQNNGV. V shed 3 bases and J shed 1 base, with 12 bases lying between them. The CDR3 region has the DNA TGTGCCAGCAGCTTTGGGGGGAGGCTCCAAGAGACCCAGTACTTC. It is translated as CASSFGGRLQETQYF. Full variable domain (remainder filled in from reference TRBV11-2 and TRBJ2-5): EAGVAQSPRYKIIEKRQSVAFWCNPISGHATLYWYQQILGQGPKLLIQFQNNGVVDDSQLPKDRFSAERLKGVDSTLKIQPAKLEDSAVYLCASSFGGRLQETQYFGPGTRLLVL.

This rearrangement joins TRBV27 to TRBJ2-3, with 9 nucleotides matching TRBD1. This CDR3 is built from 15 residues. V lost 6 bases and J lost 4; bases outside the gene matches: 8. Germline V lookup: CDR1 MNHEY, CDR2 SMNVEV (reference sequence). CDR3: CASRGDRDYSDTQYF. The CDR3 bases are TGTGCCAGCAGGGGGGACAGGGATTATTCAGATACGCAGTATTTT.

The chain uses TRBV7-9 and TRBJ1-2; D ambiguous. The germline CDR1 and CDR2 sequences are SEHNR and FQNEAQ (reference sequence). This CDR3 comprises 11 residues. With 5 bases removed from V and 4 bases from J, the gap between germline ends came to 5 bases. The CDR3 spells CASSGIYGYTF. In DNA, the CDR3 is TGTGCCAGCAGCGGTATCTATGGCTACACCTTC. The complete variable domain, with remaining parts taken from reference TRBV7-9 and TRBJ1-2, reads DTGVSQNPRHKITKRGQNVTFRCDPISEHNRLYWYRQTLGQGPEFLTYFQNEAQLEKSRLLSDRFSAERPKGSFSTLEIQRTEQGDSAMYLCASSGIYGYTFGSGTRLTVV.

This clonotype was detected a few times. The rearrangement joins TRBV6-1 to TRBJ2-3; 10 bases align to TRBD2. The J segment lost 5 bases and the V segment lost 7 bases, leaving 12 bases of the junction unmatched. CDR1 and CDR2 from the germline V gene are MNHNS and SASEGT. CDR3 length equals 16 residues. CDR3 protein: CASKLSGGASGDTQYF. Written as DNA, the CDR3 is TGTGCCAGCAAGCTGAGCGGGGGGGCTTCTGGAGATACGCAGTATTTT.

This clonotype was detected only a few times. The V gene is TRBV2, the J gene TRBJ2-7; D ambiguous. Trimming pared 1 base from V and 7 bases from J, leaving 5 bases between. This CDR3 comprises 11 residues. Germline values: CDR1 SNHLY, CDR2 FYNNEI. CDR3 amino acids: CASSEVREQYF. Written as DNA, the CDR3 is TGTGCCAGCAGTGAAGTACGGGAGCAGTACTTC.

This clonotype was detected only a few times. The chain recombines TRBV6-1 with TRBJ1-1; D is unresolved. The length of the CDR3 is 11 residues. Between the trimmed V and J ends, which lost 6 bases and 1 base, there was a span of 3 bases. Germline V gene data show CDR1 as MNHNS and CDR2 as SASEGT. This CDR3 is CASRRNTEAFF. CDR3 sequence (DNA): TGTGCCAGCAGGAGGAACACTGAAGCTTTCTTT.